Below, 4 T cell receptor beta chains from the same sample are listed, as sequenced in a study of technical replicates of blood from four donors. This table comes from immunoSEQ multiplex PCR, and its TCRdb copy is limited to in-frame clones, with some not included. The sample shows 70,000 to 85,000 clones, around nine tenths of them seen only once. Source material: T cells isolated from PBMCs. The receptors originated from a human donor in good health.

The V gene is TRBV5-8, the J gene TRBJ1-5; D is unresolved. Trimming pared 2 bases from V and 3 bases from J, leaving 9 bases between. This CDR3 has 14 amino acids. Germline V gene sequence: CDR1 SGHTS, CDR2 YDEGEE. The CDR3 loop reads CASSLGQVNQPQHF. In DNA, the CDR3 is TGTGCCAGCAGCTTAGGCCAGGTCAATCAGCCCCAGCATTTT.

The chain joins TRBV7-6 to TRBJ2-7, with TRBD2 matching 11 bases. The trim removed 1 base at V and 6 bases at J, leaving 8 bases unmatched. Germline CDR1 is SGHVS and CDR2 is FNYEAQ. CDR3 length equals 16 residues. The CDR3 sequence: CASSLGSSGRQSEQYF. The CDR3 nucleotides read TGTGCCAGCAGCTTAGGGTCTAGCGGGAGGCAAAGCGAGCAGTACTTC. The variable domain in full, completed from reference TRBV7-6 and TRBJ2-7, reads GAGVSQSPRYKVTKRGQDVALRCDPISGHVSLYWYRQALGQGPEFLTYFNYEAQQDKSGLPNDRFSAERPEGSISTLTIQRTEQRDSAMYRCASSLGSSGRQSEQYFGPGTRLTVT.

The CDR3 reads CAWSHRRGTLELFF. The CDR3, as DNA: TGTGCCTGGAGTCATCGGAGGGGCACCTTGGAGCTGTTTTTT. The chain has TRBV30 and TRBJ2-2; D might be TRBD2 (6 bases). The CDR3 is made up of 14 amino acids. Germline loops: CDR1 GTSNPN, CDR2 SVGIG (reference sequence). With 2 bases removed from V and 10 bases from J, the gap between germline ends came to 17 bases.

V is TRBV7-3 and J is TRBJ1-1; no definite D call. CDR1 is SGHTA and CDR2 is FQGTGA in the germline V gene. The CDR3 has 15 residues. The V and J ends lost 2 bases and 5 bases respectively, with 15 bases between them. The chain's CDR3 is CASSLDELVVTEAFF. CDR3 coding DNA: TGTGCCAGCAGCTTAGATGAACTGGTGGTTACTGAAGCTTTCTTT. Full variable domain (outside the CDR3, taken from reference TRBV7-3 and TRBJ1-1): GAGVSQTPSNKVTEKGKYVELRCDPISGHTALYWYRQSLGQGPEFLIYFQGTGAADDSGLPNDRFFAVRPEGSVSTLKIQRTERGDSAVYLCASSLDELVVTEAFFGQGTRLTVV.